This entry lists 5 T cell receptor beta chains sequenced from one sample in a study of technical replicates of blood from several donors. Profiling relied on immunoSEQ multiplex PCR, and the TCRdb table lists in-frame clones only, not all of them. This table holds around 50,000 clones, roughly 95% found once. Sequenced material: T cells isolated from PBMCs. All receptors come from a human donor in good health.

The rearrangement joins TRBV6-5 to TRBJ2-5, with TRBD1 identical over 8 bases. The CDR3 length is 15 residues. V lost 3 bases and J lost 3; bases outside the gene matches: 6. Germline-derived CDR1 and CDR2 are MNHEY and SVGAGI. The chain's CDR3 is CASSYPGTGEETQYF. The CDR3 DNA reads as TGTGCCAGCAGTTATCCCGGGACAGGAGAAGAGACCCAGTACTTC.

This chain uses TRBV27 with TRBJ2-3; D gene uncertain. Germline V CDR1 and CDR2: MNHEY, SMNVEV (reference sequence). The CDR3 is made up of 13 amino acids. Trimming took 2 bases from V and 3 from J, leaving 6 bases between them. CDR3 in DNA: TGTGCCAGCAGTTTAGCCAGTACAGATACGCAGTATTTT. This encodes CASSLASTDTQYF.

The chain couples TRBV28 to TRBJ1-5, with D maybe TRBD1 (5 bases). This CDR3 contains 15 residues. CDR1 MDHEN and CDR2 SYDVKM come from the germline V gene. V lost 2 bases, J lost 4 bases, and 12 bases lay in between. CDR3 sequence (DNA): TGTGCCAGCAGTTTACCGGGGGGTGGTAATCAGCCCCAGCATTTT. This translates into CASSLPGGGNQPQHF.

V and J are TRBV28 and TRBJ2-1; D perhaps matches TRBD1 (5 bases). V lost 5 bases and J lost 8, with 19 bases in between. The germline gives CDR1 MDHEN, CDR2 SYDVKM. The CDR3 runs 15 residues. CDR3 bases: TGTGCCAGCAGTCCCGACAGATTTCAAGGTGATGAGCAGTTCTTC. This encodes CASSPDRFQGDEQFF.

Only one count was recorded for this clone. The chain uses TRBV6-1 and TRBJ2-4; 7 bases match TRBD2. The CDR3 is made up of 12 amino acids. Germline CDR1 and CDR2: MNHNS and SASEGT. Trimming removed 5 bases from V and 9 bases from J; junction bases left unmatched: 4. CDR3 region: CASSRDYSIQYF. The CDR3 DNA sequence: TGTGCCAGCAGTAGGGACTATTCCATTCAGTACTTC.